The clone carrying this TCR beta chain was detected many times. Its antigen is not identified. CDR1 and CDR2 (germline): MDHEN, SYDVKM. Trimming cost V 3 bases and J 4 bases, with 17 bases left between them. CDR3 length equals 16 residues. TCRdb re-called the 5' RACE reads through MiXCR, storing one row per CDR3 protein. The top ten clones hold approximately 15% of a sample with about 9,200 distinct CDR3 sequences, 5% of them seen once. Time point meaning: sample taken at primary tumor resection. The data are from a study of spatial heterogeneity in lung cancer. Study conclusions and caveats: Tumors with more nonsynonymous mutations had more expanded intratumoral alpha and beta TCRs.

Sequences were derived from lung tumor tissue, sampled at surgery. The TCR was taken from a female donor with early-stage non-small cell lung cancer. The rearrangement links TRBV28 to TRBJ2-3; D gene ambiguous. The CDR3 region has the DNA TGTGCCAGCAGTTTTAGTGTAGCCCGCGAAGCAGATACGCAGTATTTT. The encoded protein is CASSFSVAREADTQYF.